These 32 T cell receptor beta chains were all obtained from the same sample, sequenced in a study of CD8 T cells in ankylosing spondylitis. TCRdb redid the calling of the 5' RACE reads with MiXCR, one entry per CDR3 protein. The sample records 45,000 to 60,000 distinct CDR3 sequences, around 7.4% being singletons. Input material: blood, either unsorted or a sorted T cell fraction (not recorded which). Every receptor here comes from a female donor with ankylosing spondylitis or in good health (not recorded which).

In this sample, this clonotype turned up a few times. V and J are TRBV10-3 and TRBJ2-7; 9 positions match TRBD1. Germline CDR1 is ENHRY and CDR2 is SYGVKD. The CDR3 loop spans 13 amino acids. The ends lost 4 bases at V and 5 bases at J; junction bases unmatched: 3. Here the CDR3 reads CAISGTGVNEQYV. Written as DNA, the CDR3 is TGTGCCATCAGTGGGACAGGGGTGAACGAGCAGTACGTC.

About this clonotype itself: Because the CDR3 is missing its conserved closing phenylalanine or tryptophan, this is likely a read error. The rearrangement links TRBV29-1 to TRBJ1-2; no clear D. The CDR3 is 9 amino acids. CDR1 and CDR2 from the germline V gene are SQVTM and ANQGSEA. The CDR3 DNA sequence: TGTAGCGTTTCGGACGGCTACACCTAC. As protein: CSVSDGYTY.

J is TRBJ1-1 and V is TRBV29-1, with unresolved D. This CDR3 has 14 amino acids. CDR1 and CDR2 from the germline V gene are SQVTM and ANQGSEA. V was cut by 4 bases and J by 0 bases, with 12 bases left in between. The CDR3 DNA is TGCAGCGTTGTTGGCAGCACTATGAACACTGAAGCTTTCTTT. Its translation is CSVVGSTMNTEAFF.

In its sample, this clonotype was seen many times. V gene TRBV4-1 combines with J gene TRBJ1-5; D unresolved. Deletions cut 0 bases from V and 0 bases from J, with 9 bases between. CDR1 and CDR2 from the germline V gene are MGHRA and YSYEKL. The length of the CDR3 is 16 residues. The CDR3 DNA reads as TGCGCCAGCAGCCAAGATGGAGCCAATAGCAATCAGCCCCAGCATTTT. It codes for CASSQDGANSNQPQHF.

This clonotype was detected ten times or more. This rearrangement joins TRBV6-1 to TRBJ1-3, with TRBD1 matching over 7 bases. Germline V gene data show CDR1 as MNHNS and CDR2 as SASEGT. The CDR3 loop spans 18 amino acids. V gave up 6 bases and J gave up 1 base; unmatched junction bases: 15. The CDR3: CASSRDRAQGSSGNTIYF. The CDR3 coding sequence is TGTGCCAGCAGCCGCGACAGGGCCCAGGGTTCGTCTGGAAACACCATATATTTT.

This clonotype was detected many times. The V call is TRBV7-2, the J call TRBJ1-1; D unresolved. Germline CDR1 SGHTA, CDR2 FQGNSA. The CDR3 runs 14 residues. V shed 3 bases and J shed 0 bases, with 8 bases lying between them. The CDR3 DNA sequence: TGTGCCAGCAGCTTGGGCTACATGAACACTGAAGCTTTCTTT. Translated, it gives CASSLGYMNTEAFF.

At least ten counts were recorded for this clonotype. The V and J genes are TRBV19 and TRBJ1-1, with TRBD1 matching over 8 bases. This CDR3 region has 14 residues. The V and J ends lost 5 bases and 3 bases, in that order; junction bases with no gene match: 5. Germline V lookup: CDR1 LNHDA, CDR2 SQIVND (reference sequence). The CDR3 sequence is CASSGRGLDTEAFF. The CDR3 nucleotides are TGTGCCAGTAGTGGCAGGGGGCTCGACACTGAAGCTTTCTTT.

This clonotype was picked up many times. The chain carries TRBV15 and TRBJ1-2; D is perhaps TRBD1 (6 bases). The CDR3 is 14 residues long. V gave up 1 base and J gave up 6 bases, with 12 bases separating them. CDR1 and CDR2 from the germline V gene are LNHNV and YYDKDF (reference sequence). CDR3 DNA: TGTGCCACCAGCAGAGTCGGGCAGGGGAATGGCTACACCTTC. This codes for CATSRVGQGNGYTF. The whole variable domain, remainder taken from reference TRBV15 and TRBJ1-2, is DAMVIQNPRYQVTQFGKPVTLSCSQTLNHNVMYWYQQKSSQAPKLLFHYYDKDFNNEADTPDNFQSRRPNTSFCFLDIRSPGLGDTAMYLCATSRVGQGNGYTFGSGTRLTVV.

This clonotype was observed at least ten times. The rearrangement joins TRBV3-1 to TRBJ2-5; 8 nucleotides align to TRBD2. From germline, CDR1 is LGHDT and CDR2 YNNKEL (reference sequence). The J segment lost 1 base and the V segment lost 7 bases, leaving 8 bases of the junction unmatched. The CDR3 contains 15 residues. The CDR3 region has the DNA TGTGCCAGCATCAGAAGCGGGGGAACCCAAGAGACCCAGTACTTC. The encoded protein is CASIRSGGTQETQYF.

This clonotype was counted ten times or more. V is TRBV28 and J is TRBJ2-5, with D perhaps being TRBD1 or TRBD2 (5 bases each). V was shortened by 3 bases and J by 2 bases, with 13 bases between the two germline ends. This CDR3 is 15 amino acids long. Germline CDR1 MDHEN, CDR2 SYDVKM. The CDR3 loop is CASSFPGTLQETQYF. For the CDR3, the DNA is TGTGCCAGCAGTTTCCCCGGGACCCTTCAAGAGACCCAGTACTTC.

The CDR3: CASSYWDARGRTEAFF. CDR3 sequence (DNA): TGTGCCAGCAGTTACTGGGACGCCCGGGGTAGGACTGAAGCTTTCTTT. The V and J genes are TRBV6-5 and TRBJ1-1; possible D gene TRBD1, 5 bases. The germline V and J ends were trimmed by 1 base and 5 bases, with 17 bases remaining between them. CDR3 length equals 16 residues. CDR1 is MNHEY, CDR2 SVGAGI, per germline.

Many counts were recorded for this clonotype. The V and J genes are TRBV5-1 and TRBJ2-1, with 12 bases fitting TRBD2. Unmatched junction bases numbered 7, after V lost 4 bases and J lost 8 bases. The CDR3 contains 15 residues. In germline, CDR1 is SGHRS, CDR2 YFSETQ. CDR3 sequence: CASSPGLAGPDEQFF. Here the CDR3 DNA reads TGCGCCAGCAGCCCGGGACTAGCGGGCCCCGATGAGCAGTTCTTC.

In this sample, this clonotype turned up many times. This rearrangement joins TRBV12-3 or TRBV12-4 to TRBJ1-2; 8 bases map to TRBD1. V lost 5 bases, J lost 4 bases, and 12 bases stayed unmatched. The CDR3 is made up of 16 amino acids. CDR3 sequence reads: CASSDNHGTGPYGYTF. The CDR3, as DNA: TGTGCCAGCAGTGACAATCACGGGACAGGTCCCTATGGCTACACCTTC.

The chain carries TRBV10-3 and TRBJ2-5, with 10 bases matching TRBD1. Germline-derived CDR1 and CDR2 are ENHRY and SYGVKD. The V and J ends lost 7 bases and 5 bases, in that order; junction bases with no gene match: 4. The CDR3 contains 13 residues. CDR3 loop: CAIMDRGVETQYF. CDR3 nucleotides: TGTGCCATCATGGACAGGGGGGTCGAGACCCAGTACTTC.

This clonotype was found many times. V gene TRBV6-2 or TRBV6-3 combines with J gene TRBJ1-5, with 7 bases matching TRBD1. The CDR3 covers 16 residues. V was clipped by 6 bases and J by 1 base; unmatched bases: 9. Germline loops: CDR1 MNHEY, CDR2 SVGEGT. CDR3 protein: CASSPIQGGSNQPQHF. CDR3 DNA sequence: TGTGCCAGCAGCCCCATCCAGGGGGGAAGCAATCAGCCCCAGCATTTT.

This clonotype was counted ten times or more. This chain connects TRBV20-1 to TRBJ2-7; D unclear. Trimming cost V 3 bases and J 0 bases, with 9 bases left between them. This CDR3 is built from 13 residues. CDR1 and CDR2 (germline): DFQATT, SNEGSKA (reference sequence). CDR3: CSASRAVSYEQYF. CDR3 DNA: TGCAGTGCTAGTCGGGCAGTCTCCTACGAGCAGTACTTC.

This clonotype was counted at least ten times. The chain combines TRBV7-2 with TRBJ1-5; D possibly corresponds to TRBD1 (5 bases). The CDR3 covers 13 residues. The germline V gene encodes CDR1 SGHTA and CDR2 FQGNSA. V lost 6 bases and J lost 6, with 12 bases in between. Here the CDR3 reads CASSRRRGQPQHF. The CDR3 bases are TGTGCCAGCAGTCGTAGGAGGGGTCAGCCCCAGCATTTT.

This clonotype was detected ten times or more. This chain connects TRBV9 to TRBJ2-7; D gene unclear. CDR1 and CDR2 from the germline V gene are SGDLS and YYNGEE. Trimming shortened V by 5 bases and J by 3 bases, and 18 bases separated the two germline ends. The CDR3 consists of 15 residues. The CDR3 DNA sequence: TGTGCCAGCAGTGAGTCGGGTTCGCCTGACTACGAGCAGTACTTC. This encodes CASSESGSPDYEQYF.

This clonotype has a count of ten or more. The gene calls are TRBV10-3 and TRBJ2-4, with D perhaps given as TRBD1 or TRBD2 (5 bases each). This CDR3 is 14 amino acids long. V was pared by 9 bases and J by 4 bases, with 16 bases between. Looked up from germline, CDR1 is ENHRY and CDR2 is SYGVKD. The CDR3 loop reads CAIRDPEGKNIQYF. In DNA form, the CDR3 reads TGTGCCATTCGGGACCCTGAGGGGAAAAACATTCAGTACTTC.

This clonotype came up many times. This rearrangement joins TRBV30 to TRBJ2-3; 7 positions match TRBD2. V lost 1 base to trimming and J lost 1 base; unmatched junction nucleotides: 17. Germline V gene lookup returns CDR1 GTSNPN and CDR2 SVGIG (reference sequence). CDR3 length: 19 residues. The CDR3 coding sequence is TGTGCCTGGAGTGATTTGGGTTCTAGCGGCCACCGTCGCACAGATACGCAGTATTTT. The encoded protein is CAWSDLGSSGHRRTDTQYF.

This clonotype was picked up many times. This sequence joins TRBV7-6 and TRBJ2-1; TRBD1 matches 9 bases. From germline, CDR1 is SGHVS and CDR2 FNYEAQ. This CDR3 region has 14 residues. Trimming at V came to 4 bases and at J to 9 bases, leaving 7 bases not matched to a gene. The CDR3 loop is CASSSIRQGGEQFF. DNA of the CDR3: TGTGCCAGCAGCTCGATCCGACAGGGGGGTGAGCAGTTCTTC.

This clonotype appeared many times. This chain uses TRBV5-1 with TRBJ1-1; D is unresolved. Germline values: CDR1 SGHRS, CDR2 YFSETQ. There are 14 residues in the CDR3. The germline V and J ends were trimmed by 4 bases and 1 base, with 11 bases remaining between them. Here the CDR3 reads CASSPLQANTEAFF. The CDR3 DNA is TGCGCCAGCAGCCCCCTCCAGGCGAACACTGAAGCTTTCTTT.

The sample holds many counts of this clonotype. This chain uses TRBV5-1 with TRBJ2-3; possibly TRBD1 for D (6 bases). The CDR3 runs to 13 residues. Germline V gives CDR1 SGHRS, CDR2 YFSETQ. Trimming stripped 7 bases from V and 0 bases from J, with 9 bases between. CDR3 coding DNA: TGCGCCAGCGGCACAGGGAGCACAGATACGCAGTATTTT. Its protein is CASGTGSTDTQYF. The whole variable domain, filled in from reference TRBV5-1 and TRBJ2-3, reads KAGVTQTPRYLIKTRGQQVTLSCSPISGHRSVSWYQQTPGQGLQFLFEYFSETQRNKGNFPGRFSGRQFSNSRSEMNVSTLELGDSALYLCASGTGSTDTQYFGPGTRLTVL.

This clonotype was seen many times. The CDR3 region has the DNA TGTGCCAGCTCACCCCAGGGGACTGAAGCTTTCTTT. Encoded protein: CASSPQGTEAFF. This sequence joins TRBV18 and TRBJ1-1; possibly TRBD1 for D (6 bases). V dropped 3 bases and J dropped 5 bases, with 7 bases sitting between them. CDR3 size: 12 residues. Germline CDR1 reads KGHSH; CDR2 reads LQKENI.

Ten or more counts support this clonotype. The chain carries TRBV10-3 and TRBJ2-5; D is undetermined. This CDR3 is 11 amino acids long. Germline CDR1 reads ENHRY; CDR2 reads SYGVKD. V shed 4 bases and J shed 5 bases, with 5 bases lying between them. The CDR3 DNA follows: TGTGCCATCAGTGTTTTGGAGACCCAGTACTTC. Translated, it gives CAISVLETQYF.

This clonotype is medium-sized in the sample. This chain links TRBV20-1 with TRBJ2-7, with TRBD1 matching over 8 bases. CDR1 DFQATT and CDR2 SNEGSKA come from the germline V gene (reference sequence). The V segment lost 3 bases and the J segment 2 bases; nucleotides outside the gene matches: 6. This CDR3 has 14 residues. CDR3 residues: CSARTLDRAYEQYF. CDR3 nucleotide sequence: TGCAGTGCTAGGACGTTGGACAGGGCCTACGAGCAGTACTTC.

This clonotype occurred many times. The chain joins TRBV7-6 to TRBJ2-2; tentative D call: TRBD1 (6 bases). CDR1 and CDR2 (germline): SGHVS, FNYEAQ. V dropped 4 bases and J dropped 7 bases, with 16 bases sitting between them. This CDR3 is built from 15 residues. CDR3 bases: TGTGCCAGCAGCTCTCCCCGGACAGATTACGGGGAGCTGTTTTTT. Translation gives CASSSPRTDYGELFF.

The rearrangement joins TRBV11-1 to TRBJ2-1; 7 bases match TRBD2. J was trimmed by 10 bases and V by 4 bases; bases with no gene match: 4. The CDR3 spans 12 residues. CDR1 is SGHAT, CDR2 FQDESV, per germline (reference sequence). CDR3 region: CASSSSSGEQFF. CDR3 coding DNA: TGTGCCAGCAGCTCAAGTAGCGGGGAGCAGTTCTTC.

This clonotype has a count of ten or more. This chain links TRBV5-1 with TRBJ1-1; 9 nucleotides align to TRBD1. CDR3 length: 14 residues. Per the germline V gene, CDR1 is SGHRS and CDR2 is YFSETQ. V shed 3 bases, J shed 4 bases, and the junction held 4 bases outside the gene matches. CDR3: CASSSTGGTTEAFF. In DNA form, the CDR3 reads TGCGCCAGCAGCTCGACAGGGGGGACCACTGAAGCTTTCTTT. Looking up the rest from reference TRBV5-1 and TRBJ1-1 gives the full variable domain: KAGVTQTPRYLIKTRGQQVTLSCSPISGHRSVSWYQQTPGQGLQFLFEYFSETQRNKGNFPGRFSGRQFSNSRSEMNVSTLELGDSALYLCASSSTGGTTEAFFGQGTRLTVV.

This clonotype was found many times. The CDR3 DNA follows: TGCGCCAGCAGTCCTGTCTATAGCAATCAGCCCCAGCATTTT. Its protein is CASSPVYSNQPQHF. This chain links TRBV10-2 with TRBJ1-5; D is undetermined. The CDR3 contains 14 residues. Between the trimmed V and J ends, which lost 5 bases and 0 bases, there was a span of 8 bases. The V gene's germline CDR1 is WSHSY and CDR2 SAAADI.

This clonotype has a count of ten or more. This chain uses TRBV10-1 with TRBJ1-1, with 8 bases identical to TRBD1. V dropped 5 bases and J dropped 5; count of bases not matched to a gene: 7. The germline V gene has CDR1 WNHNN and CDR2 SYGVQD (reference sequence). The CDR3 is 14 amino acids. For the CDR3, the DNA is TGCGCCAGCAGTCCCGGACAGGGAAAGACTGAAGCTTTCTTT. Translated: CASSPGQGKTEAFF.

Ten or more counts support this clonotype. The chain links TRBV6-1 to TRBJ1-4, with TRBD1 identical over 8 bases. J was trimmed by 4 bases and V by 6 bases; bases with no gene match: 7. The CDR3 runs 15 residues. Germline-derived CDR1 and CDR2 are MNHNS and SASEGT. In DNA form, the CDR3 reads TGTGCCAGCAGCCCAGGACAGGGACTTAATGAAAAACTGTTTTTT. Translation gives CASSPGQGLNEKLFF.